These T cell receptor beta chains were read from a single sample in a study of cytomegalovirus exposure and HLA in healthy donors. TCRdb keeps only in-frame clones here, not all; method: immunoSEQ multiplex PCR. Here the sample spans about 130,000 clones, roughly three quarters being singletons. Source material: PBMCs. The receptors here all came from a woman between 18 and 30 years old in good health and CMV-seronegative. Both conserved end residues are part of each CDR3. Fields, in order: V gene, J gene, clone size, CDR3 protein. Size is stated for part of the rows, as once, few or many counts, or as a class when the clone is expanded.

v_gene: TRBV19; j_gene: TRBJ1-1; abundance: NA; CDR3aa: CASRPTGGTEAFF
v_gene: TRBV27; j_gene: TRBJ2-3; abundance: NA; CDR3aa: CASKPGLGTDTQYF
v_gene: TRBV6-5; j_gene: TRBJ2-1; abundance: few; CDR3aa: CASSLAGRYNEQFF
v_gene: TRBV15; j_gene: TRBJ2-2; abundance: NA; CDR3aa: CATRASGSRTGELFF
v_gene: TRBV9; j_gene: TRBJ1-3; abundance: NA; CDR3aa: CASSVGRDGNTIYF
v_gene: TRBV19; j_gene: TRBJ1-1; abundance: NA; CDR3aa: CASSILGGPEAFF
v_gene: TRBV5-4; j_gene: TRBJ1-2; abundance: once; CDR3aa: CASSSYRDGYTF
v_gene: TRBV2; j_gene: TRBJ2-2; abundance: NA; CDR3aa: CASGVRAGGELFF
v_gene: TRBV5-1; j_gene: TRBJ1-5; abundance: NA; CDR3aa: CASSFGGYDQPQHF
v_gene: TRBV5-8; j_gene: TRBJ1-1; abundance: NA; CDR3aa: CASSLGGGYTEAFF
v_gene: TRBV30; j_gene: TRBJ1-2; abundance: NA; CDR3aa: CAWSLNRGVKGIFGYTF
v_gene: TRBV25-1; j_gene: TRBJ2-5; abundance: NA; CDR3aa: CASRGTVRETQYF
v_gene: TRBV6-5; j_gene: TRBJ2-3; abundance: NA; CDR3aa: CASSYSGGRGDTQYF
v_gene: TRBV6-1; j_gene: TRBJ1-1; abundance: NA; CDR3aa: CASSEAPAPTTFF
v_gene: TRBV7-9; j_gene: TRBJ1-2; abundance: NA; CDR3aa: CASSLAMEEAYGYTF
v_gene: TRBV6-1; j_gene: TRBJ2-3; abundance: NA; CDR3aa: CASSEAGSTEGDTQYF
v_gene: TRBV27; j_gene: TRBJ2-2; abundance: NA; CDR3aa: CASSPLRAGELFF
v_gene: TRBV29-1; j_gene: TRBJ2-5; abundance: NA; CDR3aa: CSVDGREGLRETQYF
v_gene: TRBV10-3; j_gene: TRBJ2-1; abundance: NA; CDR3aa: CAISESIRAGGGNEQFF
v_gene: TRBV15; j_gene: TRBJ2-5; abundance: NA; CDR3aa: CATKITGSLETQYF
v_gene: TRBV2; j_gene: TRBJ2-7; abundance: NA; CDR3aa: CASSDTSSSYEQYF
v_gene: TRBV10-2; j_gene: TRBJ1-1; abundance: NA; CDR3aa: CASSARVGTEAFF
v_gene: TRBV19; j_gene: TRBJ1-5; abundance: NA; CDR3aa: CASTPQGRGLLDQPQHF
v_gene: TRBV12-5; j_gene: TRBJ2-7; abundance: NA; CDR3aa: CASGLAIRLAPYEQYF
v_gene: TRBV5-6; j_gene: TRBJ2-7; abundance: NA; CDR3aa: CASSFTPGQGAYEQYF
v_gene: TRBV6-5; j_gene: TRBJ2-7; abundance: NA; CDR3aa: CASTREGGYEQYF
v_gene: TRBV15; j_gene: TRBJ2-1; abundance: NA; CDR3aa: CATSRSSHEQFF
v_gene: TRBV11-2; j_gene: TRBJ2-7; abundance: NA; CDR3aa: CASTLGTSGSYEQYF
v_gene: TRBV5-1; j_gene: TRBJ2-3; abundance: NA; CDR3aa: CASSFGLSRKDTQYF
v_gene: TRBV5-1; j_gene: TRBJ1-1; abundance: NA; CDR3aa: CASSHGQGLEAFF
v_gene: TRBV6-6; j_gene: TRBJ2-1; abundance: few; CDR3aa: CASSKLAPTQFF
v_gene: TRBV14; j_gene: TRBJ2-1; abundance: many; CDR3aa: CASSRSSGRANEQFF
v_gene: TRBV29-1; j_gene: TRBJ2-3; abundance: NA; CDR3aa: CSVGLGPDTQYF
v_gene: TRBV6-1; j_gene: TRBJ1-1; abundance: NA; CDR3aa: CASSESNLNTEAFF
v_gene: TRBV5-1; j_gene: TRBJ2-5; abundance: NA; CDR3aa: CASSERQAVGAQYF
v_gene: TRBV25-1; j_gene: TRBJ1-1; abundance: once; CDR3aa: CASSENGRGPTEAFF
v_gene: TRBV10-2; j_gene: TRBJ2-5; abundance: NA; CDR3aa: CASSEPWMRTGEGETQYF
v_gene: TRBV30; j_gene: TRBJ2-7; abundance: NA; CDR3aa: CAWTLDRGEQYF
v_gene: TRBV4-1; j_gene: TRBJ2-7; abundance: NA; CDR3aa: CASSQDSATDEQYF
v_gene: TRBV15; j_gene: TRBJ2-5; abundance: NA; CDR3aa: CATSGRGQETQYF
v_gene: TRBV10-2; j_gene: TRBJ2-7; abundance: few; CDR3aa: CASKDGRDRGYEQYF
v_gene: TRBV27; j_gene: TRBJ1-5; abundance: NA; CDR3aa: CASGTGRNQPQHF
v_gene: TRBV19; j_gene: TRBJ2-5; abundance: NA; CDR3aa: CASSPGLTQETQYF
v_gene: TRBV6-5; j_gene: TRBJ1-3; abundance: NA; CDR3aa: CASRDSDRRGNTIYF
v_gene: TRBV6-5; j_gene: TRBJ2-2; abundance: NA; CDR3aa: CASRDWSGELFF
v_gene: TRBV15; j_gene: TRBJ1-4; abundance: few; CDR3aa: CATSRPGQEDEKLFF